What follows is one T cell receptor beta chain and its context. Source study methods: Reference gene primer amplification yielded estimated nucleated cell counts. The protocol was immunoSEQ multiplex PCR, while the TCRdb copy is restricted to in-frame clones and leaves out a portion. V and J calls and clone size are given by that table; D and trimming were obtained from the DNA. The table records some 230,000 clones, 80% to 85% of them present only once. These data come from a study of blood T cell repertoires in COVID-19. In the study overall: The origin of the acute and convalescent COVID-19 samples was the United States, Italy and Spain.

Sequences were obtained from peripheral blood. This TCR was sampled from a woman aged 55-70 years with acute or convalescent COVID-19.

Written as DNA, the CDR3 is TGTGCCAGCAGGAAGACAGGGACGGCCACTGAAGCTTTCTTT. This gives the protein CASRKTGTATEAFF. This chain connects TRBV2 to TRBJ1-1, with 7 nucleotides matching TRBD1. Germline trimming cut 6 bases from V and 4 bases from J; bases unmatched to any gene: 8. CDR3 size: 14 residues. Germline values: CDR1 SNHLY, CDR2 FYNNEI.